Below are 7 T cell receptor beta chains sequenced from a single sample in a study of OX40 agonist ivuxolimab in advanced cancers. Receptors were amplified or captured by the immunoSEQ multiplex PCR assay. TCRdb's version of the immuneACCESS table is confined to in-frame rearrangements and falls short of the full clone set. An unresolved V gene accounts for under half of the shortfall where checked; the remainder is of unknown origin. The sample table holds some 58,000 clones, of which approximately 90% were seen once. The ten largest clones add up to roughly 0.77% of the sample. The starting material was CD4+ or CD8+ T cells sorted from blood, obtained in a trial of the OX40 agonist ivuxolimab. The source of these receptors is an adult with an advanced solid tumor such as melanoma, head and neck, liver or kidney cancer.

The chain is built from TRBV7-9 and TRBJ2-7; 8 bases line up with TRBD1. V lost 5 bases, J lost 2 bases, and 2 bases stayed unmatched. Germline V gene sequence: CDR1 SEHNR, CDR2 FQNEAQ (reference sequence). The CDR3 consists of 13 residues. As DNA, the CDR3 is TGTGCCAGCAGCAGACAGGGGACCTACGAGCAGTACTTC. Translating gives CASSRQGTYEQYF.

The chain joins TRBV5-5 to TRBJ2-5; 8 nucleotides match TRBD1. The germline V gene has CDR1 SGHKS and CDR2 YYEKEE (reference sequence). V gave up 4 bases and J gave up 2 bases; unmatched junction bases: 4. The CDR3 loop spans 14 amino acids. As DNA, the CDR3 is TGTGCCAGCAGCAGACAGGGGACTCAAGAGACCCAGTACTTC. It yields the protein CASSRQGTQETQYF.

The chain joins TRBV28 to TRBJ1-2, with 7 bases matching TRBD1. CDR1 is MDHEN and CDR2 is SYDVKM in the germline V gene. The J segment lost 4 bases and the V segment lost 5 bases, leaving 13 bases of the junction unmatched. The CDR3 is made up of 16 amino acids. The CDR3 region has the DNA TGTGCCAGCAGTGAGACCCGGGACAGTTACCTCTATGGCTACACCTTC. Its translation is CASSETRDSYLYGYTF.

This clone was observed once. This sequence joins TRBV7-2 and TRBJ2-7; D perhaps matches TRBD1 (5 bases). V was shortened by 5 bases and J by 3 bases, with 14 bases between the two germline ends. Germline values: CDR1 SGHTA, CDR2 FQGNSA. This CDR3 contains 14 residues. As DNA, the CDR3 is TGTGCCAGCAGCAAGGGTGGACAAGGCTACGAGCAGTACTTC. Protein sequence: CASSKGGQGYEQYF.

The chain uses TRBV27 and TRBJ2-7; a possible D gene is TRBD2 (5 bases). In germline, CDR1 is MNHEY, CDR2 SMNVEV (reference sequence). CDR3 length equals 16 residues. V lost 6 bases and J lost 0, with 18 bases in between. CDR3 DNA sequence: TGTGCCAGCAGCCCCGTTGGAAGCGGTAGCTCCTACGAGCAGTACTTC. This translates into CASSPVGSGSSYEQYF.

The chain employs TRBV9 and TRBJ2-1; D is uncertain. V shed 3 bases and J shed 6 bases, with 16 bases lying between them. The length of the CDR3 is 15 residues. From germline, CDR1 is SGDLS and CDR2 YYNGEE. The CDR3 spells CASSDRPQTRNEQFF. The DNA for the CDR3 is TGTGCCAGCAGCGATAGACCCCAAACCCGCAATGAGCAGTTCTTC.

This clone was found once. The chain couples TRBV27 to TRBJ2-7; 9 bases match TRBD1. Trimming removed 6 bases from V and 5 bases from J; junction bases left unmatched: 11. Looked up from germline, CDR1 is MNHEY and CDR2 is SMNVEV (reference sequence). The CDR3 covers 15 residues. The chain's CDR3 is CASSNQRGTGHEQYF. The CDR3 DNA reads TGTGCCAGCAGCAACCAGAGGGGGACAGGGCACGAGCAGTACTTC.